This T cell receptor (beta chain) was captured by sequencing in a study of CD8 T cells in Susac syndrome. Whole-study context: Sequencing included Susac syndrome patients, more than five of them with active disease and about eight in remission.

A note on this clonotype: Its matching antigen is unknown.

The study's findings and limits: Total CD8+ repertoires held 15 to 20 Susac-specific public clones, while CD8+ TEMRA repertoires held 5 or 6.

CD8+ and CD4+ T cells from blood underwent TCR beta sequencing, which was carried out in a high-throughput format. Random hexamers were used to reverse transcribe an amount of roughly 0.5 to 1 ug RNA. Amplification of TCR beta CDR3 spanned 54 Vbeta and 13 Jbeta via immunoSEQ multiplex PCR. TCRdb redid the calling of the immunoSEQ multiplex PCR reads with MiXCR, one entry per CDR3 protein. This sample has 85,000 to 130,000 distinct CDR3 sequences, with roughly 95% found just once. Germline V gene data show CDR1 as LGHNA and CDR2 as YNFKEQ. The CDR3 runs to 16 residues. V shed 0 bases, J shed 6 bases, and the junction held 7 bases outside the gene matches.

The source is a human donor with Susac syndrome. The sample consisted of CD8+ T cells from PBMCs. V and J are TRBV4-2 and TRBJ2-1, with TRBD2 identical over 8 bases. This chain's CDR3 is CASSQDSGGSPNEQFF. The CDR3 DNA reads as TGTGCCAGCAGCCAAGATTCGGGGGGGAGTCCCAATGAGCAGTTCTTC.